This TCR beta chain was obtained from a study of post-analysis software for immune sequencing data. About this clonotype itself: Its cognate antigen is unknown.

Study-level findings and limits: Among a few TRBV segments more frequent in patients than controls were TRBV5-6, TRBV5-1 and TRBV20-1.

V dropped 5 bases and J dropped 5 bases, with 16 bases sitting between them. From germline, CDR1 is SEHNR and CDR2 FQNEAQ (reference sequence). This CDR3 spans 15 amino acids. Unique-molecular-identifier-tagged TCR beta cDNA libraries were used. One entry per CDR3 protein, called by TCRdb with MiXCR from the PCR reads. The sample has hundreds of thousands of distinct CDR3 sequences; 30% are singletons. The TCR sequence derives from a girl aged 10-17 years with multiple sclerosis. Sample: blood. The V and J genes are TRBV7-9 and TRBJ2-1; D is perhaps TRBD1 (6 bases). The CDR3 nucleotides are TGTGCCAGCAGCCGTGGGACAAGGGGAGACAATGAGCAGTTCTTC. Encoded protein: CASSRGTRGDNEQFF.